Each of the 18 T cell receptor beta chains below was sequenced from the same sample in a study of T cells in women clearing cervical HPV infection. Assay: immunoSEQ multiplex PCR; the TCRdb copy retains only in-frame clones and omits some. This table lists under 40,000 clones. Sequencing was performed on blood buffy coat. The receptors come from a woman aged 18-69 years with a cervical HPV16 infection that either progressed to CIN3+ or cleared (not recorded which).

A remark on this clone: Coverage ceases 3 residues before the CDR3 finishes, and the germline J gene fills in the end. The chain employs TRBV5-4 and TRBJ2-7; 9 bases line up with TRBD1. CDR1 SGHNT and CDR2 YYREEE come from the germline V gene (reference sequence). After removal of 4 bases from V and 6 bases from J, the junction contained 11 bases not matched to a gene. CDR3 length: 15 residues. The CDR3 region is CASSGGDRALSEQYF. CDR3 DNA (partial): TGTGCCAGCAGCGGGGGGGACAGGGCGTTATCCGAG.

Comment on this clone: The read ends 3 residues shy of where the CDR3 ends; the end is completed using the germline J gene. The chain links TRBV18 to TRBJ1-2; maybe TRBD1 (5 bases). Germline CDR1 is KGHSH and CDR2 is LQKENI. The CDR3 sequence is 15 residues long. CDR3 sequence: CASSPVRATTYDYTF. The covered CDR3 bases are TGTGCCAGCTCACCAGTCAGGGCCACTACCTACGAC.

Details on this clone: With the read ending 3 residues before the CDR3 end, the germline J gene is used to fill in that end. This chain connects TRBV6-2 or TRBV6-3 to TRBJ1-5, with D maybe TRBD1 (6 bases). The V end was cut by 5 bases, the J end by 4 bases, with 12 bases between. There are 14 residues in the CDR3. CDR1 is MNHEY, CDR2 SVGEGT, per germline. CDR3 DNA (partial): TGTGCCAGCAGTCCAGGGGTTATTAATCAGCCC. This codes for CASSPGVINQP. The whole CDR3 sequence is CASSPGVINQPQHF.

Details on this clone: The CDR3 end lies 3 residues beyond the end of the read and is filled in from the germline J gene. This chain connects TRBV19 to TRBJ2-1; TRBD1 might be the D (5 bases). The CDR3 covers 15 residues. Germline V gene data show CDR1 as LNHDA and CDR2 as SQIVND (reference sequence). The V gene lost 2 bases and the J gene lost 2 bases, with 10 bases spanning the gap. CDR3 sequence: CASSIQGAPYNEQFF. The CDR3 DNA, read in part, is TGTGCCAGTAGTATACAGGGTGCGCCCTACAATGAG.

In regard to this clone: The DNA ends 3 residues before the CDR3 does, and the rest of the CDR3 is filled in from the germline J gene. The V call is TRBV11-2, the J call TRBJ2-7; D possibly corresponds to TRBD2 (7 bases). The germline V gene encodes CDR1 SGHAT and CDR2 FQNNGV. The CDR3 loop spans 15 amino acids. The germline V and J ends were trimmed by 5 bases and 6 bases, with 20 bases remaining between them. CDR3 in amino acids: CASSPTRGGGVEQYF. The part of the CDR3 DNA that was read is TGTGCCAGCAGCCCAACCCGTGGAGGGGGGGTCGAG.

A note on this clone: The CDR3 end falls 3 residues outside the read, so it is completed with the germline J gene. The chain employs TRBV5-6 and TRBJ2-7; 11 bases are shared with TRBD2. Germline V gene lookup returns CDR1 SGHDT and CDR2 YYEEEE. The CDR3 spans 15 residues. J lost 3 bases, V lost 2 bases, and 4 bases had no gene match. The covered CDR3 bases are TGTGCCAGCAGCTTAACTAGCGGGGGAGTCTACGAG. Translating gives CASSLTSGGVYE. In full, the CDR3 reads CASSLTSGGVYEQYF.

As to this clone: The sequence runs out 3 residues before the end of the CDR3; the remainder is reconstructed from the germline J gene. The chain couples TRBV7-2 to TRBJ1-6; 7 bases fit TRBD1. The CDR3 runs 14 residues. J was trimmed by 7 bases and V by 4 bases; bases with no gene match: 4. Germline CDR1 and CDR2: SGHTA and FQGNSA. CDR3 DNA (partial): TGTGCCAGCAGCTCCACAGGGGCGAATTCACCC. It encodes CASSSTGANSP. Given in full, the CDR3 is CASSSTGANSPLHF.

As regards this clone: The observed sequence ends 3 residues before the CDR3 terminus, with the missing tail filled in from the germline J gene. This chain connects TRBV12-3 or TRBV12-4 to TRBJ2-2; 8 nucleotides agree with TRBD2. The CDR3 is made up of 16 amino acids. After removal of 4 bases from V and 5 bases from J, the junction contained 9 bases not matched to a gene. The CDR3 region is CASSSSGTSRTGELFF. The covered CDR3 bases are TGTGCCAGCAGTTCCTCCGGGACTAGTCGAACCGGGGAG.

Remarks on this clone: Coverage ceases 3 residues before the CDR3 finishes, and the germline J gene fills in the end. The V call is TRBV5-1, the J call TRBJ1-1, with D possibly being TRBD1 (6 bases). Germline V CDR1 and CDR2: SGHRS, YFSETQ. Trimming took 4 bases from V and 1 from J, leaving 17 bases between them. The CDR3 runs 16 residues. CDR3 sequence reads: CASSQFTGYGNTEAFF. The CDR3 bases that were read are TGCGCCAGCAGCCAATTCACAGGGTATGGGAACACTGAA.

Concerning this clone: The sequence runs out 3 residues before the end of the CDR3; the remainder is reconstructed from the germline J gene. This chain links TRBV20-1 with TRBJ2-1; D may be TRBD2 (6 bases). The V gene lost 0 bases and the J gene lost 6 bases, with 15 bases spanning the gap. Per germline, CDR1 DFQATT and CDR2 SNEGSKA (reference sequence). This CDR3 is 15 amino acids long. CDR3: CSARDLGRGPNEQFF. The part of the CDR3 DNA that was read is TGCAGTGCTAGAGATCTGGGGCGGGGCCCCAATGAG.

Details on this clone: The CDR3 is cut off 3 residues early in the read; its end comes from the germline J gene. The chain uses TRBV2 and TRBJ2-2; D remains unclear. Germline values: CDR1 SNHLY, CDR2 FYNNEI. The CDR3 runs 13 residues. CDR3 loop: CANIKGHNEKLFF. The CDR3 DNA, read in part, is TGTGCCAACATTAAAGGCCATAATGAAAAG.

Concerning this clone itself: The read halts 3 residues ahead of the CDR3 end, with the missing end drawn from the germline J gene. This chain links TRBV19 with TRBJ1-1, with D perhaps matching TRBD1 (6 bases). This CDR3 comprises 13 residues. V shed 5 bases and J shed 4 bases, with 11 bases lying between them. Germline V gene data show CDR1 as LNHDA and CDR2 as SQIVND (reference sequence). CDR3 sequence: CASSAGRGTEAFF. The covered CDR3 bases are TGTGCCAGTAGTGCGGGCAGGGGCACTGAA. Based on the CDR3 plus reference TRBV19 and TRBJ1-1, the full variable domain is DGGITQSPKYLFRKEGQNVTLSCEQNLNHDAMYWYRQDPGQGLRLIYYSQIVNDFQKGDIAEGYSVSREKKESFPLTVTSAQKNPTAFYLCASSAGRGTEAFFGQGTRLTVV.

To note about this clone: Read coverage stops 3 residues before the CDR3 terminus; the germline J gene supplies the remainder. The chain carries TRBV10-3 and TRBJ2-3; TRBD2 agrees at 9 bases. CDR1 ENHRY and CDR2 SYGVKD come from the germline V gene. The CDR3 covers 14 residues. The J segment lost 0 bases and the V segment lost 7 bases, leaving 2 bases of the junction unmatched. CDR3 DNA, as far as it was read: TGTGCCATCAAACTAGCGGGTAGCACAGATACG. Its translation is CAIKLAGSTDT. The full CDR3 protein reads CAIKLAGSTDTQYF.

Comments on this clone: From the germline J gene comes the end of the CDR3, since the read stops 3 residues before it. The gene calls are TRBV5-4 and TRBJ1-2; D is ambiguous. V shed 2 bases and J shed 4 bases, with 6 bases lying between them. The CDR3 contains 12 residues. Germline CDR1 is SGHNT and CDR2 is YYREEE (reference sequence). The CDR3 bases that were read are TGTGCCAGCAGCTTAGGGCCCTATGGC. Its protein product is CASSLGPYG. The full CDR3 reads CASSLGPYGYTF.

A note on this clone: The read ends 3 residues early relative to the CDR3; the germline J gene fills the gap. The sample has other DNA sequences that encode this CDR3 too. This rearrangement joins TRBV2 to TRBJ1-3; no definite D call. CDR1 and CDR2 (germline): SNHLY, FYNNEI. This CDR3 has 15 amino acids. The V end was cut by 6 bases, the J end by 0 bases, with 12 bases between. The CDR3 DNA, read in part, is TGTGCCAGCAGGGATCTGACTGTCTCTGGAAACACC. Translated, it gives CASRDLTVSGNT. The CDR3, in full, reads CASRDLTVSGNTIYF.

Details on this clone: The CDR3 goes on 3 residues after the read ends, and that part is filled in from the germline J gene. The chain has TRBV13 and TRBJ2-7; D gene ambiguous. V was pared by 0 bases and J by 3 bases, with 6 bases between. The CDR3 spans 13 residues. Germline CDR1 is PRHDT and CDR2 is FYEKMQ (reference sequence). The CDR3 bases that were read are TGTGCCAGCAGCTTAGGACGAGGCTACGAG. It encodes CASSLGRGYE. The entire CDR3 reads CASSLGRGYEQYF. The variable domain in full, with the rest retrieved from reference TRBV13 and TRBJ2-7, is AAGVIQSPRHLIKEKRETATLKCYPIPRHDTVYWYQQGPGQDPQFLISFYEKMQSDKGSIPDRFSAQQFSDYHSELNMSSLELGDSALYFCASSLGRGYEQYFGPGTRLTVT.

Remarks on this clone: The read ends 3 residues early relative to the CDR3; the germline J gene fills the gap. The V and J genes are TRBV13 and TRBJ2-5, with no clear D. Trimming left V 0 bases short and J 7 bases short, with 12 bases between. Looked up from germline, CDR1 is PRHDT and CDR2 is FYEKMQ (reference sequence). The CDR3 is made up of 14 amino acids. CDR3 loop: CASSLGAEIGTQYF. Partial CDR3 DNA: TGTGCCAGCAGCTTAGGGGCGGAAATAGGGACC.

A word on this clone: The read halts 3 residues ahead of the CDR3 end, with the missing end drawn from the germline J gene. The chain links TRBV20-1 to TRBJ2-1; 11 bases agree with TRBD1. The J segment lost 7 bases and the V segment lost 6 bases, leaving 8 bases of the junction unmatched. CDR1 and CDR2 (germline): DFQATT, SNEGSKA (reference sequence). The CDR3 contains 14 residues. CDR3 bases read: TGCAGTGCCCCAGGACAGGGGGCTGAAAATGAG. Its translation: CSAPGQGAENE. From start to end, the CDR3 is CSAPGQGAENEQFF.